Included here is one TCR beta chain sequence, with context. The data stem from a study of CD8+ T cells in alopecia areata. Across the study: Administration of oral tofacitinib to treated patients was at 5 to 10 mg twice daily.

Extraction and reverse transcription of RNA yielded cDNA as the sequencing template. Profiling relied on immunoSEQ multiplex PCR, and the TCRdb table lists in-frame clones only, not all of them. The repertoire holds 110,000 to 150,000 clones, with under 60% as singletons. CDR1 is GTSNPN and CDR2 is SVGIG in the germline V gene (reference sequence). V dropped 4 bases and J dropped 2; count of bases not matched to a gene: 2. This CDR3 has 13 amino acids. This clonotype was obtained from a human donor with alopecia areata. Sequencing used CD4+ T cells sorted from blood, obtained at week 0. J is TRBJ1-2 and V is TRBV30, with 9 bases lining up with TRBD1. The CDR3 sequence: CAWTGTGNYGYTF. The CDR3 DNA sequence: TGTGCCTGGACCGGGACAGGGAACTATGGCTACACCTTC.